These 18 T cell receptor beta chains share one sample of origin, sequenced in a study of CXCR3-negative and CXCR3-positive naive CD8 T cells. Findings of the study overall: Naive cells that were CXCR3-positive had more hydrophobic TRB CDR3s (compared with CXCR3-negative naive cells).

Their target antigens are unknown. The authors prepared UMI-labeled TRB cDNA libraries by 5' RACE. TCRdb re-called the 5' RACE reads and shows each CDR3 protein once, DNA omitted. The sample holds 130,000 to 150,000 distinct CDR3 sequences. The sequencing sample was made of naive CXCR3+ CD8+ T cells from blood. The subset is: CD45RO-CCR7+CD27+CD95- naive CD8+ T cells expressing CXCR3 (TNR3+). Receptors originate from a human donor in good health. Some clones in this sample may be carry-over from other donors' samples.

The chain combines TRBV20-1 with TRBJ2-1; the TCRdb D gene call, TRBD2, has no DNA to confirm it. Germline V gives CDR1 DFQATT, CDR2 SNEGSKA (reference sequence). The CDR3 length is 15 residues. Here the CDR3 reads CSAKSGRESYNEQFF.

CDR3 loop: CASSLAWDRVEETQYF. The J gene is TRBJ2-5, the V gene TRBV5-6; TCRdb names TRBD1, which stays unverified in the absence of DNA. The CDR3 runs 16 residues. CDR1 is SGHDT and CDR2 is YYEEEE in the germline V gene.

The J gene is TRBJ2-1, the V gene TRBV7-2; TCRdb outputs TRBD1, but without DNA this stays unchecked. Per germline, CDR1 SGHTA and CDR2 FQGNSA. CDR3 size: 17 residues. CDR3: CASSLATLAPTYNEQFF.

V gene TRBV12-3 or TRBV12-4 combines with J gene TRBJ2-1; TCRdb names TRBD2, which stays unverified in the absence of DNA. CDR3 length: 15 amino acids. The CDR3: CASSLGGLAIGEQFF.

This rearrangement joins TRBV4-2 to TRBJ1-1; TCRdb lists TRBD1, though no DNA is available to test this call. The germline V gene encodes CDR1 LGHNA and CDR2 YNFKEQ. The CDR3 is 12 amino acids. CDR3 sequence reads: CASSDRDREAFF.

V gene TRBV4-1 combines with J gene TRBJ1-5; TCRdb reports TRBD1, a call that lacks DNA to check it against. This CDR3 contains 16 residues. The germline CDR1 and CDR2 sequences are MGHRA and YSYEKL. This CDR3 reads CASSHAGTPGNQPQHF.

The chain has TRBV29-1 and TRBJ2-7; TCRdb indicates TRBD1, and absent DNA this call remains unverified. Looked up from germline, CDR1 is SQVTM and CDR2 is ANQGSEA. This CDR3 has 14 residues. The CDR3 sequence is CSVESGDNLYEQYF.

The chain has TRBV12-3 or TRBV12-4 and TRBJ2-3; checking the TCRdb D call of TRBD2 is not possible without DNA. This CDR3 comprises 16 residues. The CDR3 loop reads CASSKTSGGATDTQYF.

The chain employs TRBV7-2 and TRBJ2-7; TCRdb names TRBD1, which stays unverified in the absence of DNA. The CDR3 covers 14 residues. Germline CDR1 is SGHTA and CDR2 is FQGNSA. The CDR3 sequence: CASSLGTGVDEQYF.

The CDR3 is CASSLRETGDPGNTIYF. The rearrangement joins TRBV5-5 to TRBJ1-3; TCRdb selects TRBD1, and the lack of DNA leaves this call unchecked. This CDR3 comprises 17 residues. Germline V gives CDR1 SGHKS, CDR2 YYEKEE (reference sequence).

The V gene is TRBV28, the J gene TRBJ1-5. The CDR3 covers 13 residues. Germline assignment: CDR1 MDHEN and CDR2 SYDVKM. CDR3 in amino acids: CASSFPDGQPQHF.

The chain employs TRBV2 and TRBJ2-6; TCRdb's assignment of TRBD2 cannot be checked, as there is no DNA. CDR3 length: 17 residues. Per the germline V gene, CDR1 is SNHLY and CDR2 is FYNNEI. The CDR3 loop is CASTTLAGGLGANVLTF. The full variable domain, its missing parts supplied by reference TRBV2 and TRBJ2-6, is EPEVTQTPSHQVTQMGQEVILRCVPISNHLYFYWYRQILGQKVEFLVSFYNNEISEKSEIFDDQFSVERPDGSNFTLKIRSTKLEDSAMYFCASTTLAGGLGANVLTFGAGSRLTVL.

This chain uses TRBV29-1 with TRBJ2-5; TCRdb's D call of TRBD1 is untestable without DNA. This CDR3 region has 13 residues. CDR1 and CDR2 from the germline V gene are SQVTM and ANQGSEA. This CDR3 is CSVGQGSQETQYF.

The chain links TRBV29-1 to TRBJ2-1. CDR1 and CDR2 from the germline V gene are SQVTM and ANQGSEA. The CDR3 consists of 13 residues. The CDR3 spells CSVVGSSYDEQFF.

The rearrangement uses TRBV25-1 and TRBJ2-1. CDR1 MGHDK and CDR2 SYGVNS come from the germline V gene. The CDR3 is 16 residues long. CDR3: CASSELGRHSYNEQFF.

This chain links TRBV29-1 with TRBJ2-1. Germline V gives CDR1 SQVTM, CDR2 ANQGSEA. This CDR3 is 12 amino acids long. The CDR3 sequence: CSVEVGNNEQFF.

The rearrangement uses TRBV5-6 and TRBJ1-3. The germline V gene encodes CDR1 SGHDT and CDR2 YYEEEE. CDR3 length: 13 residues. The CDR3 loop is CASSPSSGNTIYF.

The chain employs TRBV7-8 and TRBJ1-1. The CDR3 sequence is 14 residues long. The germline V gene has CDR1 SGHVS and CDR2 FQNEAQ. The CDR3 sequence is CASSLGSFNTEAFF.